This is a list of T cell receptor beta chains from one sample in a study of cytomegalovirus exposure and HLA in healthy donors. Assay used: immunoSEQ multiplex PCR; TCRdb lists only in-frame clones, some missing. Seen here are over 150,000 clones, 75% observed once, and the top ten hold 4.9%. Sequencing used PBMCs. The receptors were gathered from a male donor in good health and CMV-seronegative. CDR3s include the opening cysteine and the closing phenylalanine or tryptophan. The order of the fields is J gene, V gene, CDR3 protein.

TRBJ2-3,TRBV9,CASSVGTGSTDTQYF
TRBJ2-7,TRBV7-6,CASSLGDRSYEQYF
TRBJ2-5,TRBV5-1,CASSTAAGGIQETQYF
TRBJ2-3,TRBV4-1,CASSQAETGYTDTQYF
TRBJ1-4,TRBV2,CARGAASTNEKLFF
TRBJ2-1,TRBV4-3,CASSQVQTSGRFDEQFF
TRBJ2-3,TRBV5-1,CASSSIAGLRDTQYF
TRBJ2-7,TRBV19,CASRLGLAGNYEQYF
TRBJ1-4,TRBV4-3,CASSHGGVNEKLFF
TRBJ1-1,TRBV6-5,CASSSLRALMNTEAFF
TRBJ1-5,TRBV30,CAWRTAGAVEPQHF
TRBJ2-7,TRBV5-4,CASSTYLEQYF
TRBJ1-1,TRBV7-9,CASSLQGGADTEAFF
TRBJ2-5,TRBV2,CASRGTSGGAKTQYF
TRBJ1-3,TRBV4-2,CASSQDFTGRSGNTIYF
TRBJ1-2,TRBV6-1,CASKDISYGYTF
TRBJ1-4,TRBV18,CASQRGGGEKLFF